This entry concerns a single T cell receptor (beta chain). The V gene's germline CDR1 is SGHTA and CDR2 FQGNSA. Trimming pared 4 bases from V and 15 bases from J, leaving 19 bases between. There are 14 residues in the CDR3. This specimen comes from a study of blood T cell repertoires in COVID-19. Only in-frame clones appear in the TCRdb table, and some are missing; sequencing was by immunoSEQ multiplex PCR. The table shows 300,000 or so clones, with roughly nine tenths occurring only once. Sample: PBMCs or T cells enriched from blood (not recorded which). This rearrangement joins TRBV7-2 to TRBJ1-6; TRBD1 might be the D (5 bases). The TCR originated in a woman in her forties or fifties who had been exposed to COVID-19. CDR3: CASSSNLQVSHLHF. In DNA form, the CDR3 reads TGTGCCAGCAGCTCAAACCTACAGGTTTCGCACCTCCACTTT. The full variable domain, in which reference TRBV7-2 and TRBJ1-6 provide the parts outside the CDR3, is GAGVSQSPSNKVTEKGKDVELRCDPISGHTALYWYRQSLGQGLEFLIYFQGNSAPDKSGLPSDRFSAERTGGSVSTLTIQRTQQEDSAVYLCASSSNLQVSHLHFGNGTRLTVT.